This T cell receptor (beta chain) comes out of a study of cytomegalovirus exposure and HLA in healthy donors. The study, taken as a whole, reports: Common viral pathogens seemed, in a later analysis, to connect with several of the most significant clusters. Prior analysis indicated that the majority of TCR beta V segments exhibited productivity approximately 90% or approximately 30% of the time.

Germline CDR1 reads LNHNV; CDR2 reads YYDKDF (reference sequence). V was pared by 2 bases and J by 8 bases, with 9 bases between. CDR3 length: 12 residues. The study sampled nominally healthy donors, though unrecorded immune exposures were likely. The count of this clone is one. The antigen remains undetermined. The PCR ran on 60 Vbeta and 13 Jbeta primers. Produced via immunoSEQ multiplex PCR; TCRdb's table is partial and in-frame only. Found here are more than 150,000 clones, around 80% of them singletons; the top ten hold about 1.9%. This clonotype was obtained from a woman in her thirties in good health and CMV-seronegative. The sequenced sample was PBMCs. This chain joins TRBV15 and TRBJ1-2, with D maybe TRBD1 (5 bases). CDR3 protein: CATSRQGDGYTF. Written as DNA, the CDR3 is TGTGCCACCAGCAGACAGGGCGACGGCTACACCTTC.